This is a list of T cell receptor beta chains from one sample in a study of cytomegalovirus exposure and HLA in healthy donors. The table came from immunoSEQ multiplex PCR; TCRdb's copy has only in-frame clones and leaves some out. The sample records around 150,000 clones, under 85% being singletons. The sample comprised PBMCs. These receptors all come from a man aged 45-65 years in good health and CMV-seropositive. Both conserved end residues are part of each CDR3. Each record gives: CDR3 length, J gene, V gene, CDR3 protein.

CDR3 length: 14
J gene: TRBJ2-7
V gene: TRBV4-2
CDR3 protein: CASSQKRNSYEQYF

CDR3 length: 15
J gene: TRBJ2-1
V gene: TRBV6-6
CDR3 protein: CASSPRTSGHNEQFF

CDR3 length: 14
J gene: TRBJ2-4
V gene: TRBV6-1
CDR3 protein: CASSEKDRGNIQYF

CDR3 length: 16
J gene: TRBJ2-6
V gene: TRBV10-3
CDR3 protein: CAISSTGAPGANVLTF

CDR3 length: 13
J gene: TRBJ1-5
V gene: TRBV5-1
CDR3 protein: CASSLSGDQPQHF

CDR3 length: 12
J gene: TRBJ1-5
V gene: TRBV28
CDR3 protein: CASSLGLQPQHF

CDR3 length: 11
J gene: TRBJ2-3
V gene: TRBV2
CDR3 protein: CASRQLDTQYF

CDR3 length: 16
J gene: TRBJ1-1
V gene: TRBV5-5
CDR3 protein: CASSRGGAEINTEAFF

CDR3 length: 14
J gene: TRBJ2-5
V gene: TRBV7-6
CDR3 protein: CASSTPTGSETQYF

CDR3 length: 15
J gene: TRBJ2-7
V gene: TRBV5-4
CDR3 protein: CASRLAPGSGNEQYF